Below are 25 T cell receptor beta chains sequenced from a single sample in a study of shared clonotypes between healthy human individuals. Method: immunoSEQ multiplex PCR; TCRdb's copy keeps in-frame clones and lacks some. The repertoire holds nearly 1 million clones, over 60% seen once, with about 1.5% in the top ten. Source material: memory CD4+ T cells sorted from blood. Subset noted: CD45RA-negative fraction. The receptors here all came from a man younger than 35 in good health.

This clone showed up just a few times. This chain uses TRBV9 with TRBJ2-2; TRBD2 aligns across 13 bases. Germline CDR1 and CDR2: SGDLS and YYNGEE. The CDR3 is 19 amino acids. Germline trimming cut 0 bases from V and 0 bases from J; bases unmatched to any gene: 5. The CDR3 DNA sequence: TGTGCCAGCAGCGTAGTGGGACTAGCGGGGAGAGCGAACACCGGGGAGCTGTTTTTT. Translation: CASSVVGLAGRANTGELFF.

Note on this clone: The same CDR3 is also encoded by other DNA sequences in this sample. The rearrangement links TRBV5-1 to TRBJ2-2; D gene unclear. Germline values: CDR1 SGHRS, CDR2 YFSETQ. V was pared by 4 bases and J by 4 bases, with 8 bases between. The CDR3 runs 13 residues. The CDR3, as DNA: TGCGCCAGCAGCGCCCAAGGCACCGGGGAGCTGTTTTTT. Its protein product is CASSAQGTGELFF. The full variable domain, with the rest looked up from reference TRBV5-1 and TRBJ2-2, is KAGVTQTPRYLIKTRGQQVTLSCSPISGHRSVSWYQQTPGQGLQFLFEYFSETQRNKGNFPGRFSGRQFSNSRSEMNVSTLELGDSALYLCASSAQGTGELFFGEGSRLTVL.

The chain couples TRBV6-1 to TRBJ2-2, with D maybe TRBD2 (5 bases). CDR1 is MNHNS, CDR2 SASEGT, per germline. The CDR3 runs to 14 residues. V lost 4 bases and J lost 1, with 7 bases in between. CDR3 bases: TGTGCCAGCAGTGTACTAGAGAACACCGGGGAGCTGTTTTTT. The encoded protein is CASSVLENTGELFF.

There are many counts of this clone. The chain recombines TRBV30 with TRBJ1-6; possible D gene TRBD1, 6 bases. The CDR3 has 13 residues. Trimming removed 3 bases from V and 7 bases from J, with 10 bases in between. The germline V gene has CDR1 GTSNPN and CDR2 SVGIG (reference sequence). The CDR3 spells CAWRRGRNSPLHF. CDR3 DNA sequence: TGTGCCTGGAGGAGGGGGAGAAATTCACCCCTCCACTTT. Drawing the rest from reference TRBV30 and TRBJ1-6, the complete variable domain is SQTIHQWPATLVQPVGSPLSLECTVEGTSNPNLYWYRQAAGRGLQLLFYSVGIGQISSEVPQNLSASRPQDRQFILSSKKLLLSDSGFYLCAWRRGRNSPLHFGNGTRLTVT.

This clone appeared a few times. The V gene is TRBV2, the J gene TRBJ1-5; maybe TRBD1 (6 bases). This CDR3 region has 14 residues. The V gene lost 4 bases and the J gene lost 4 bases, with 11 bases spanning the gap. CDR1 SNHLY and CDR2 FYNNEI come from the germline V gene. The CDR3 DNA is TGTGCCAGCAGTGGTGGGGGGCAGAATCAGCCCCAGCATTTT. This sequence encodes CASSGGGQNQPQHF.

This clone was seen a handful of times. The CDR3 DNA reads TGTGCCAGCAGCTTGGACACACGGGGAATCCAGCCCCAGCATTTT. It yields the protein CASSLDTRGIQPQHF. This rearrangement joins TRBV7-2 to TRBJ1-5, with a possible D match to TRBD1 (5 bases). There are 15 residues in the CDR3. CDR1 SGHTA and CDR2 FQGNSA come from the germline V gene. Trimming stripped 3 bases from V and 7 bases from J, with 16 bases between.

The gene calls are TRBV7-2 and TRBJ2-7; D is unresolved. V gave up 5 bases and J gave up 0 bases, with 5 bases separating them. The CDR3 totals 12 residues. The germline V gene encodes CDR1 SGHTA and CDR2 FQGNSA. The CDR3 DNA is TGTGCCAGCAGCCGGGCCTCCTACGAGCAGTACTTC. Translation gives CASSRASYEQYF.

The chain links TRBV7-9 to TRBJ2-3, with D tentatively TRBD1 or TRBD2 (5 bases each). Germline loops: CDR1 SEHNR, CDR2 FQNEAQ (reference sequence). The CDR3 is 14 residues long. With 3 bases removed from V and 5 bases from J, the gap between germline ends came to 12 bases. CDR3 coding DNA: TGTGCCAGCAGCTTGGGGGTAAGAGAAGATACGCAGTATTTT. Translating it yields CASSLGVREDTQYF.

The chain employs TRBV5-1 and TRBJ1-6; 9 bases line up with TRBD1. V shed 0 bases and J 13 bases; nucleotides not matched to a gene: 8. The CDR3 runs 15 residues. The germline CDR1 and CDR2 sequences are SGHRS and YFSETQ. In DNA, the CDR3 is TGCGCCAGCAGCTTGGCTGTGGGGACAGGGAGCCCCCTCCACTTT. This gives the protein CASSLAVGTGSPLHF.

A note on this clone: A far larger clone lies a single base away; this is likely a read error. This chain joins TRBV7-9 and TRBJ2-5, with D maybe TRBD2 (5 bases). From germline, CDR1 is SEHNR and CDR2 FQNEAQ (reference sequence). Trimming pared 1 base from V and 4 bases from J, leaving 13 bases between. CDR3 length equals 15 residues. The CDR3 nucleotides are TGTGCCAGCAGCTTAGTGGTACTAGACCTAGAGACCCAGTACTTC. Its protein product is CASSLVVLDLETQYF.

V usage is TRBV6-6 and J usage is TRBJ1-4; 7 bases match TRBD1. The CDR3 runs 14 residues. The V and J ends lost 7 bases and 7 bases, in that order; junction bases with no gene match: 9. Germline lookup yields CDR1 MNHNY and CDR2 SVGAGI (reference sequence). The CDR3 loop reads CASTRDSPFEKLFF. The CDR3 DNA is TGTGCCAGCACCCGGGACAGCCCCTTTGAAAAACTGTTTTTT.

This chain joins TRBV11-2 and TRBJ2-7; TRBD2 agrees at 12 bases. The CDR3 is made up of 16 amino acids. Germline V gene sequence: CDR1 SGHAT, CDR2 FQNNGV. V lost 3 bases to trimming and J lost 5 bases; unmatched junction nucleotides: 8. Here the CDR3 DNA reads TGTGCCAGCAGCTTCACTAGCGGGAGGACCGCTGACGAGCAGTACTTC. Amino acid sequence: CASSFTSGRTADEQYF. Full variable domain (remainder filled in from reference TRBV11-2 and TRBJ2-7): EAGVAQSPRYKIIEKRQSVAFWCNPISGHATLYWYQQILGQGPKLLIQFQNNGVVDDSQLPKDRFSAERLKGVDSTLKIQPAKLEDSAVYLCASSFTSGRTADEQYFGPGTRLTVT.

The CDR3 loop reads CASSRPPSGGRNEQFF. CDR3 bases: TGTGCCAGCAGCCGCCCTCCTAGCGGGGGGCGGAATGAGCAGTTCTTC. J is TRBJ2-1 and V is TRBV27, with 11 bases fitting TRBD2. CDR3 length: 16 residues. The junction had 11 bases not matched to a gene; V was cut back by 6 bases and J by 7 bases. Germline V gives CDR1 MNHEY, CDR2 SMNVEV (reference sequence).

In the case of this clone: A much bigger clone sits one base away, suggesting this may be a read error. The rearrangement uses TRBV10-1 and TRBJ1-1; D gene ambiguous. The CDR3 consists of 11 residues. Germline-derived CDR1 and CDR2 are WNHNN and SYGVQD (reference sequence). This CDR3 is CASSDNSEAFF. The CDR3 DNA sequence: TGCGCCAGCAGTGATAACAGTGAAGCTTTCTTT.

This CDR3 reads CASRGTAGVTYEQYF. CDR3 bases: TGTGCCAGCAGGGGAACAGCGGGAGTAACCTACGAGCAGTACTTC. The V and J genes are TRBV6-5 and TRBJ2-7; TRBD2 aligns across 8 bases. V lost 6 bases and J lost 2; bases outside the gene matches: 9. The CDR3 is 15 amino acids. In germline, CDR1 is MNHEY, CDR2 SVGAGI.

J is TRBJ2-4 and V is TRBV11-2; 8 bases align to TRBD1. Germline assignment: CDR1 SGHAT and CDR2 FQNNGV. The J segment lost 5 bases and the V segment lost 5 bases, leaving 11 bases of the junction unmatched. The CDR3 is made up of 16 amino acids. In DNA, the CDR3 is TGTGCCAGCAGCCCTCGGGCGGGACAGGCGGAAAACATTCAGTACTTC. It codes for CASSPRAGQAENIQYF.

This clone was detected only a few times. The chain carries TRBV6-5 and TRBJ1-2, with D tentatively TRBD1 (5 bases). Germline CDR1 MNHEY, CDR2 SVGAGI. This CDR3 region has 15 residues. Trimming left V 0 bases short and J 6 bases short, with 14 bases between. CDR3: CASSYSTGGANGYTF. The CDR3 nucleotides are TGTGCCAGCAGTTACTCGACCGGGGGAGCCAATGGCTACACCTTC.

Here the CDR3 DNA reads TGTGCCAGCAGCGTCGGTAGCGGGGGGCCGAGCTCCTACGAGCAGTACTTC. Its protein is CASSVGSGGPSSYEQYF. The chain carries TRBV9 and TRBJ2-7, with TRBD2 identical over 10 bases. Trimming cost V 2 bases and J 0 bases; bases outside gene matches: 8. The CDR3 sequence is 17 residues long. CDR1 and CDR2 (germline): SGDLS, YYNGEE.

The CDR3 reads CASSGQGVSNQPQHF. The CDR3 nucleotides read TGTGCCAGCAGCGGACAGGGGGTGAGCAATCAGCCCCAGCATTTT. V and J are TRBV2 and TRBJ1-5; 10 nucleotides agree with TRBD1. V was clipped by 6 bases and J by 1 base; unmatched bases: 3. The CDR3 sequence is 15 residues long. The germline V gene encodes CDR1 SNHLY and CDR2 FYNNEI.

The chain is built from TRBV6-5 and TRBJ2-1; D gene uncertain. Germline CDR1 MNHEY, CDR2 SVGAGI. The CDR3 loop spans 13 amino acids. V was trimmed by 5 bases and J by 3 bases, leaving 8 bases between them. The CDR3 coding sequence is TGTGCCAGCAGTAGCCCGGACTACAATGAGCAGTTCTTC. Its protein is CASSSPDYNEQFF.

V is TRBV7-9 and J is TRBJ2-7; D is possibly TRBD2 (6 bases). In germline, CDR1 is SEHNR, CDR2 FQNEAQ (reference sequence). The CDR3 length is 13 residues. V dropped 5 bases and J dropped 3 bases, with 11 bases sitting between them. In DNA, the CDR3 is TGTGCCAGCAGCCGGCGGGACTTCTACGAGCAGTACTTC. Amino acid sequence: CASSRRDFYEQYF.

The chain has TRBV19 and TRBJ2-3; 7 bases fit TRBD1. CDR1 and CDR2 (germline): LNHDA, SQIVND (reference sequence). CDR3 length: 15 amino acids. V gave up 4 bases and J gave up 0 bases; unmatched junction bases: 4. CDR3 amino acids: CASSKGQRSTDTQYF. The CDR3 DNA reads TGTGCCAGTAGTAAGGGACAGCGTAGCACAGATACGCAGTATTTT. The full variable domain, completed using reference TRBV19 and TRBJ2-3, is DGGITQSPKYLFRKEGQNVTLSCEQNLNHDAMYWYRQDPGQGLRLIYYSQIVNDFQKGDIAEGYSVSREKKESFPLTVTSAQKNPTAFYLCASSKGQRSTDTQYFGPGTRLTVL.

The gene calls are TRBV19 and TRBJ2-1; D is undetermined. V dropped 6 bases and J dropped 5 bases, with 11 bases sitting between them. Germline CDR1 reads LNHDA; CDR2 reads SQIVND (reference sequence). This CDR3 has 13 amino acids. CDR3 region: CASSQTRNNEQFF. For the CDR3, the DNA is TGTGCCAGTAGCCAAACACGGAACAATGAGCAGTTCTTC.

This clone was detected a few times. The chain combines TRBV19 with TRBJ1-5; D not certain. From germline, CDR1 is LNHDA and CDR2 SQIVND (reference sequence). This CDR3 comprises 14 residues. V was trimmed by 7 bases and J by 3 bases, leaving 13 bases between them. CDR3 region: CASNGNWNNQPQHF. DNA for the CDR3: TGTGCCAGTAATGGGAACTGGAACAATCAGCCCCAGCATTTT.

The gene calls are TRBV18 and TRBJ2-5, with D unclear. Per germline, CDR1 KGHSH and CDR2 LQKENI. The germline V and J ends were trimmed by 0 bases and 3 bases, with 8 bases remaining between them. This CDR3 comprises 14 residues. CDR3 protein: CASSPPSLKETQYF. The DNA for the CDR3 is TGTGCCAGCTCACCACCGTCGCTGAAAGAGACCCAGTACTTC.